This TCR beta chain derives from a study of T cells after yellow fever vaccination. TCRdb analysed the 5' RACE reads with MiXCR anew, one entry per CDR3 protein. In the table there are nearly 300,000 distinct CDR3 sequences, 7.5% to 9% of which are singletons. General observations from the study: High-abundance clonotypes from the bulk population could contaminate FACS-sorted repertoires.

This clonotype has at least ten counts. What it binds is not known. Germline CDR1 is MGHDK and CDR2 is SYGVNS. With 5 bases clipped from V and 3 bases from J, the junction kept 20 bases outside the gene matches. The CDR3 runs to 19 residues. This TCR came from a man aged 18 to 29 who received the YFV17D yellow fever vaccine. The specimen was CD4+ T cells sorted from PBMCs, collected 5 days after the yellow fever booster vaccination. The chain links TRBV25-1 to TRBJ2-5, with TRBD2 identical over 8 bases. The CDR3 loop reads CASSHPGGLGTVLKETQYF. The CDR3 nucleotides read TGTGCCAGCAGTCACCCTGGGGGACTAGGCACCGTCCTCAAAGAGACCCAGTACTTC.